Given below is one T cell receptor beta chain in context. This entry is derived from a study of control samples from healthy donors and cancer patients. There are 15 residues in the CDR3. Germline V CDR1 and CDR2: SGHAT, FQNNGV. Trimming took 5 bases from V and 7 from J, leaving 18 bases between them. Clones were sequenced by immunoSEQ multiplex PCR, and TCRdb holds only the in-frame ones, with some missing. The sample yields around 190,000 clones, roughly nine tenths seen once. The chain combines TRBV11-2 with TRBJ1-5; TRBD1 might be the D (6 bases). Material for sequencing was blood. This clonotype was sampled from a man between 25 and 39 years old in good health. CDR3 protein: CASSQVGGAQQPQHF. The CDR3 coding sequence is TGTGCCAGCAGCCAGGTTGGGGGGGCACAGCAGCCCCAGCATTTT.